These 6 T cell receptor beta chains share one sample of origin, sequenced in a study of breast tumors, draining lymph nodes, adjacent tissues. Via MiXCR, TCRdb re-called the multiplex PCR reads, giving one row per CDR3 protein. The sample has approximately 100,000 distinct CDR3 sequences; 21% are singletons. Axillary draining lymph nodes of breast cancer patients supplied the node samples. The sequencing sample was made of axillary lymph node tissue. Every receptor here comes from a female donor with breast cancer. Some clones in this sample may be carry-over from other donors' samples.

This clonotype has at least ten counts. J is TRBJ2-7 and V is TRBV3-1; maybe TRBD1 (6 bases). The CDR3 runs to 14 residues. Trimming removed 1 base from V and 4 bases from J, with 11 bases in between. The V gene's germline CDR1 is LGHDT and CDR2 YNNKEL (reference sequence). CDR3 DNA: TGTGCCAGCAGCCAAGGGGGGCAGCTATACGAGCAGTACTTC. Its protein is CASSQGGQLYEQYF.

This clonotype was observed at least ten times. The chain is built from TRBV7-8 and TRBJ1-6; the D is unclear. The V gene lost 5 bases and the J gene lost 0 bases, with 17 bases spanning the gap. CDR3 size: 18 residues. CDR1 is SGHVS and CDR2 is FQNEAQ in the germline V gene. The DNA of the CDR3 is TGTGCCAGCAGCCTATCAGCTGGGCGCAGCTCCTATAATTCACCCCTCCACTTT. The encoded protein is CASSLSAGRSSYNSPLHF.

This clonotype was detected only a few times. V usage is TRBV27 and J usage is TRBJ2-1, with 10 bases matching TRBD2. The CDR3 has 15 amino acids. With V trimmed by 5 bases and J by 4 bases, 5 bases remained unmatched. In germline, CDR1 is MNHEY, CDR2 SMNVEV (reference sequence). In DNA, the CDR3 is TGTGCCAGCAGTCCCGGGACTAGCGTTTACAATGAGCAGTTCTTC. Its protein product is CASSPGTSVYNEQFF.

This chain's CDR3 is CATSRGLGRNLAHGYTF. The CDR3 coding sequence is TGTGCCACCAGCAGGGGTCTAGGACGCAACCTGGCCCATGGCTACACCTTC. The V call is TRBV15, the J call TRBJ1-2; no firm D call. CDR3 length: 17 amino acids. Trimming cost V 3 bases and J 6 bases, with 23 bases left between them. Germline V gene lookup returns CDR1 LNHNV and CDR2 YYDKDF (reference sequence).

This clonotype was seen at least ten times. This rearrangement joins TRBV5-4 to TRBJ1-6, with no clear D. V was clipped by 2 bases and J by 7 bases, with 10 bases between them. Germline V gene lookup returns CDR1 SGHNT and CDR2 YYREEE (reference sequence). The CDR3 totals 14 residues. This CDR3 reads CASSLQKNNSPLHF. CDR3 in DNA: TGTGCCAGCAGCTTACAGAAAAACAATTCACCCCTCCACTTT. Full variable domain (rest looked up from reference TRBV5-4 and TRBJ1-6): ETGVTQSPTHLIKTRGQQVTLRCSSQSGHNTVSWYQQALGQGPQFIFQYYREEENGRGNFPPRFSGLQFPNYSSELNVNALELDDSALYLCASSLQKNNSPLHFGNGTRLTVT.

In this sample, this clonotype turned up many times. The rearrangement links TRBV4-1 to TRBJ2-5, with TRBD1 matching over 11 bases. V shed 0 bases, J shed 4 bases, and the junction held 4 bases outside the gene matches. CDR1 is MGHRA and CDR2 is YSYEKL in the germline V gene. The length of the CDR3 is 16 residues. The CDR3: CASSQEGQGAAETQYF. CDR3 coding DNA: TGCGCCAGCAGCCAAGAAGGACAGGGGGCTGCAGAGACCCAGTACTTC.